This TCR beta chain was documented in a study of T-cell memory formation after mild COVID-19. Study outcomes and limitations: Largely, contracting CD4+ clones fell within CM and EM, and contracting CD8+ clones within EMRA. Pre-infection memory harbored some responding clones, suggesting cross-reactive memory joined.

5'RACE primed from the constant segment yielded TCR alpha and TCR beta cDNA libraries bearing sample barcodes and UMIs. TCRdb called the 5' RACE reads again in MiXCR, with one record for every CDR3 protein. Of 300,000 to 400,000 distinct CDR3 sequences in the sample, roughly 20% are singletons; the top ten hold around 12%. Comments on this clonotype: What it binds is unknown.

The CDR3 runs to 13 residues. V was shortened by 5 bases and J by 6 bases, with 14 bases between the two germline ends. Germline loops: CDR1 SGHAT, CDR2 FQNNGV. The J gene is TRBJ2-7, the V gene TRBV11-2; no reliable D call. The receptor's source is an adult woman who had mild COVID-19 (a few samples of this study predate the infection). Cell type and time point are not known. Sequencing input: PBMCs or a T cell subset sorted from them (not recorded which). The CDR3 reads CASSPRKGGEQYF. CDR3 DNA: TGTGCCAGCAGCCCCCGGAAGGGCGGCGAGCAGTACTTC.